The text below deals with one T cell receptor beta chain. What it binds is not known. This sample is part of a study of graft-versus-host responses after intestinal transplantation. Generated by immunoSEQ multiplex PCR, the TCRdb table keeps only in-frame clones and is missing some. The sample holds about 57,000 clones, about 87% seen once. Overall study findings and caveats: The marrow of recipients harbored GvH clones, and ileum or blood showed some of them first.

The V end lost 3 bases, the J end lost 2 bases, and 7 bases lay between the germline ends. The germline V gene encodes CDR1 MGHRA and CDR2 YSYEKL. CDR3 length equals 13 residues. Sequencing was performed on PBMCs, taken 26 days after transplant. The TCR was taken from a human patient who received an intestinal transplant, so some T cells may come from the graft donor. This chain joins TRBV4-1 and TRBJ1-1; D is unclear. DNA for the CDR3: TGCGCCAGCAGCCATGGAGGTAACACTGAAGCTTTCTTT. Protein sequence: CASSHGGNTEAFF.